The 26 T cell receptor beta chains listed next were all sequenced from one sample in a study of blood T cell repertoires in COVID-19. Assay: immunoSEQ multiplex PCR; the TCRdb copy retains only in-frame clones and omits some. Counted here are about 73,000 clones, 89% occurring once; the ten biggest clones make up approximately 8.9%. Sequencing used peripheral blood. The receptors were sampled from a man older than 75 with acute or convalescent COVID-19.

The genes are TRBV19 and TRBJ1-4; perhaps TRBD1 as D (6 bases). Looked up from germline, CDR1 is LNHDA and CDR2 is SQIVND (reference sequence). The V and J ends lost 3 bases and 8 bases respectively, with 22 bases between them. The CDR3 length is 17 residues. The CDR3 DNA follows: TGTGCCAGTAGTATCTTTACAGACAGCCAGGGGACGGAAAAACTGTTTTTT. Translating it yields CASSIFTDSQGTEKLFF.

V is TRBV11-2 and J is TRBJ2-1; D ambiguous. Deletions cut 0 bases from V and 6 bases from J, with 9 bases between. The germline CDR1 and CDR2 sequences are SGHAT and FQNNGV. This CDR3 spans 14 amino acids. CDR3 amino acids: CASSLDWQFNEQFF. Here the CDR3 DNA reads TGTGCCAGCAGCTTAGACTGGCAGTTCAATGAGCAGTTCTTC.

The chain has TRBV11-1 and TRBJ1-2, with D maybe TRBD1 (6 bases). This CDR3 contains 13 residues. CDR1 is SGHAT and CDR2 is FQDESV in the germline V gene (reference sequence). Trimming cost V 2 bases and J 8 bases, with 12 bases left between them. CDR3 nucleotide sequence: TGTGCCAGCAGCTTACAACAGGGCGGGGGCTACACCTTC. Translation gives CASSLQQGGGYTF.

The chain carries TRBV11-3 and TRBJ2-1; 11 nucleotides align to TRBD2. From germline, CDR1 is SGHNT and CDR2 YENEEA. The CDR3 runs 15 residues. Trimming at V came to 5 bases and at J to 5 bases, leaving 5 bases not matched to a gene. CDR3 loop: CASSPGTSGNNEQFF. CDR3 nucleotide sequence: TGTGCCAGCAGCCCTGGGACTAGCGGAAACAATGAGCAGTTCTTC. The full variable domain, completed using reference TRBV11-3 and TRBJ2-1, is EAGVVQSPRYKIIEKKQPVAFWCNPISGHNTLYWYLQNLGQGPELLIRYENEEAVDDSQLPKDRFSAERLKGVDSTLKIQPAELGDSAVYLCASSPGTSGNNEQFFGPGTRLTVL.

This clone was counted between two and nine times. CDR3 nucleotide sequence: TGTGCCAGCAGCTTACAAACAGCCAGCTCCTACAATGAGCAGTTCTTC. Amino acids: CASSLQTASSYNEQFF. The V call is TRBV7-6, the J call TRBJ2-1; D is unresolved. The CDR3 has 16 amino acids. V was cut by 2 bases and J by 0 bases, with 11 bases left in between. Germline V gives CDR1 SGHVS, CDR2 FNYEAQ.

CDR3 DNA: TGTGCCAGCAGTGAAACGGGACAGATTTCACCCCTCCACTTT. It yields the protein CASSETGQISPLHF. V usage is TRBV2 and J usage is TRBJ1-6; 7 nucleotides match TRBD1. V lost 2 bases, J lost 9 bases, and 4 bases stayed unmatched. The CDR3 sequence is 14 residues long. Germline V gives CDR1 SNHLY, CDR2 FYNNEI.

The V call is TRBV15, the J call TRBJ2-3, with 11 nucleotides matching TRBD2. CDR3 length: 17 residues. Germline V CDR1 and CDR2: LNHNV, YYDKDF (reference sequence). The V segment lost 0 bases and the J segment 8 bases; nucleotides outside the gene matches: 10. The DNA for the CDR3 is TGTGCCACCAGCAGAGATCAATCCACTAGCGGGGGTCGTACGCAGTATTTT. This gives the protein CATSRDQSTSGGRTQYF.

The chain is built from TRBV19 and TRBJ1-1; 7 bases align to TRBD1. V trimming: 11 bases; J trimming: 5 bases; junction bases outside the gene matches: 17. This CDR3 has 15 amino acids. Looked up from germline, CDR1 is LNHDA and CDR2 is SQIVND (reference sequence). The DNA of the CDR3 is TGTGCCTCACGAGTGGTGAGGGGGCGACAGACTGAAGCTTTCTTT. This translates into CASRVVRGRQTEAFF.

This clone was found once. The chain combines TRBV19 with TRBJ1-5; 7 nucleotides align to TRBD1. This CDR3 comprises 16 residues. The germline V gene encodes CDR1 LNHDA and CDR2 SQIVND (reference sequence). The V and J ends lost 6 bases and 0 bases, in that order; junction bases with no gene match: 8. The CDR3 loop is CASRIQGITSNQPQHF. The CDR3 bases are TGTGCCAGTAGAATACAGGGGATTACTAGCAATCAGCCCCAGCATTTT. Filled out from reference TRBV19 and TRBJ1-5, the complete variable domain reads DGGITQSPKYLFRKEGQNVTLSCEQNLNHDAMYWYRQDPGQGLRLIYYSQIVNDFQKGDIAEGYSVSREKKESFPLTVTSAQKNPTAFYLCASRIQGITSNQPQHFGDGTRLSIL.

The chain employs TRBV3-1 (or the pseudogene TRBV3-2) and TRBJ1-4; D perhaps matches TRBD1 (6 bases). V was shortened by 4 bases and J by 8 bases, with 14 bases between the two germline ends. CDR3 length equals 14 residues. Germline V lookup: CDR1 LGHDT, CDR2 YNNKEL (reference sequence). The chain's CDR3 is CASSRGGVGEKLFF. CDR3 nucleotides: TGTGCCAGCAGCCGCGGGGGCGTCGGAGAAAAACTGTTTTTT.

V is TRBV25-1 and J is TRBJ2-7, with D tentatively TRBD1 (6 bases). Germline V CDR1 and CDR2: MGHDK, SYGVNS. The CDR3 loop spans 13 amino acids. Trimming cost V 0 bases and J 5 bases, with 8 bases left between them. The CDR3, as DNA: TGTGCCAGCAGTGAATACAGGGGTAACGAGCAGTACTTC. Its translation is CASSEYRGNEQYF.

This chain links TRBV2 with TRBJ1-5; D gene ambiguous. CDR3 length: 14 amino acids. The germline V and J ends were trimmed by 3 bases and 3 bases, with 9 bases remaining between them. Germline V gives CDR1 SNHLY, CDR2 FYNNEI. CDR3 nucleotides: TGTGCCAGCAGTGAGGGGAGGACCAATCAGCCCCAGCATTTT. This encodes CASSEGRTNQPQHF.

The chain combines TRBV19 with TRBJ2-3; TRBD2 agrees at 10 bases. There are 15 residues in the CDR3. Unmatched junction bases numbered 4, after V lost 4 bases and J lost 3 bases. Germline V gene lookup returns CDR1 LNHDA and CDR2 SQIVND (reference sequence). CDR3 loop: CASSTLAGVTDTQYF. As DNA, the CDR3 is TGTGCCAGTAGTACGCTAGCGGGAGTTACAGATACGCAGTATTTT.

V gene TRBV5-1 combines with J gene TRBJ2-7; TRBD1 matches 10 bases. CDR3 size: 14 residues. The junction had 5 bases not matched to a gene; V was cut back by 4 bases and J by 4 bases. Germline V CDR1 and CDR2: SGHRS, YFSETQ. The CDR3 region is CASSARDRGYEQYF. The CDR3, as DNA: TGCGCCAGCAGCGCAAGGGACAGGGGATACGAGCAGTACTTC.

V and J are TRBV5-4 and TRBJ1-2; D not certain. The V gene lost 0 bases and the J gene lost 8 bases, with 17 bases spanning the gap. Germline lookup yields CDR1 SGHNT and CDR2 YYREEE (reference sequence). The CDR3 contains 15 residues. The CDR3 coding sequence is TGTGCCAGCAGCTTGGACCTCCGAGGCAGTTGGGGCTACACCTTC. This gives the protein CASSLDLRGSWGYTF.

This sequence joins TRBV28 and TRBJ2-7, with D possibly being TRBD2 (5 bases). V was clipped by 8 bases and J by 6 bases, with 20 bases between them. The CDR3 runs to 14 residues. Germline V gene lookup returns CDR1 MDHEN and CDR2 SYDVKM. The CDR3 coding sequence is TGTGCCAGCTCCCGGACGGTAGCTCGGGGCGAGCAGTACTTC. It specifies CASSRTVARGEQYF.

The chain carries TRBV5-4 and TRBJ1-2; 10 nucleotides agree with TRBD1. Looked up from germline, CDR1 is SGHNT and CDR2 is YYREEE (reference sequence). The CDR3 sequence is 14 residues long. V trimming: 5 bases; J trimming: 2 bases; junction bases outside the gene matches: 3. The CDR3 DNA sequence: TGTGCCAGCAGGAGACAGGGGGCGAACTATGGCTACACCTTC. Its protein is CASRRQGANYGYTF.

This chain's CDR3 is CASSIDLTPTEAFF. CDR3 DNA sequence: TGTGCCAGTAGTATAGATTTGACACCTACTGAAGCTTTCTTT. V gene TRBV19 combines with J gene TRBJ1-1; D is unresolved. The CDR3 has 14 residues. Germline loops: CDR1 LNHDA, CDR2 SQIVND (reference sequence). V dropped 0 bases and J dropped 5 bases, with 10 bases sitting between them.

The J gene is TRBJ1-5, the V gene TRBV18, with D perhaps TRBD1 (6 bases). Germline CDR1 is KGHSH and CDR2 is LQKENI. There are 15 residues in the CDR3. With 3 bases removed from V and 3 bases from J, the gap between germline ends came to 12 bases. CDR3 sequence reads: CASSPTDSSNQPQHF. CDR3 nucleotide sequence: TGTGCCAGCTCACCGACGGACAGTTCCAATCAGCCCCAGCATTTT.

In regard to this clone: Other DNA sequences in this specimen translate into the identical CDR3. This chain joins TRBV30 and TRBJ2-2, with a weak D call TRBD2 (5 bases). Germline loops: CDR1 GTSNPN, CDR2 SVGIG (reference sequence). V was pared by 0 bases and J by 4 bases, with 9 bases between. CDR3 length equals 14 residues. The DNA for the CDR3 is TGTGCCTGGAGTGTAGGCCTAGCCACCGGGGAGCTGTTTTTT. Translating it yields CAWSVGLATGELFF.

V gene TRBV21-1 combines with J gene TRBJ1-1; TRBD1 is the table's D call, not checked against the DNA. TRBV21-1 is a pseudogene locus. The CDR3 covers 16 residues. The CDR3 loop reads CASSKVLKGMNTEAFF. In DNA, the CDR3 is TGTGCCAGCAGCAAAGTTTTAAAGGGGATGAACACTGAAGCTTTCTTT.

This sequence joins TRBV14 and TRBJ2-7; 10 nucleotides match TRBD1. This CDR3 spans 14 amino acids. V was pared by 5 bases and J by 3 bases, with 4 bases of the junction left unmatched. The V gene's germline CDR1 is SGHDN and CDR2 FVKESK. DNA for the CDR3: TGTGCCAGCAGCAAAGGGACAGGGGTCTACGAGCAGTACTTC. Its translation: CASSKGTGVYEQYF.

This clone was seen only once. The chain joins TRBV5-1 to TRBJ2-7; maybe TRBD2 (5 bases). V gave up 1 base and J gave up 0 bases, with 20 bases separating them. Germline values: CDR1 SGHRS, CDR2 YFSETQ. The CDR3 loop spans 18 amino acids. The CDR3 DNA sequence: TGCGCCAGCAGCTTGAGGGAATCGGGCACGGGGAGCTCCTACGAGCAGTACTTC. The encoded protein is CASSLRESGTGSSYEQYF. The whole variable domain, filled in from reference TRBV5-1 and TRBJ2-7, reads KAGVTQTPRYLIKTRGQQVTLSCSPISGHRSVSWYQQTPGQGLQFLFEYFSETQRNKGNFPGRFSGRQFSNSRSEMNVSTLELGDSALYLCASSLRESGTGSSYEQYFGPGTRLTVT.

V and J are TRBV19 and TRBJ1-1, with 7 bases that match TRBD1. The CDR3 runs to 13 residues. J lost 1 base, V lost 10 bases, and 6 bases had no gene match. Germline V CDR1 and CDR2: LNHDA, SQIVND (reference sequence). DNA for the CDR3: TGTGCCACCCGACAGGGCCAGAACACTGAAGCTTTCTTT. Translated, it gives CATRQGQNTEAFF.

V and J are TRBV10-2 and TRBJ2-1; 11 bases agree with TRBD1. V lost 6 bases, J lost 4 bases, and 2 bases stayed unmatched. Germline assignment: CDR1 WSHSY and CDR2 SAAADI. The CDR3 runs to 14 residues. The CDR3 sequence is CASRDRGHYNEQFF. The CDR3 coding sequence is TGCGCCAGCAGGGACAGGGGGCATTACAATGAGCAGTTCTTC.

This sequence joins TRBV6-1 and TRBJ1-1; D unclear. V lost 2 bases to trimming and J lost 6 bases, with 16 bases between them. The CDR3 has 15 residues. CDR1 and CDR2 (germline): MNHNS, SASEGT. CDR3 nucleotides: TGTGCCAGCAGTGAACCGGGTGAGTCAACCTCTGAAGCTTTCTTT. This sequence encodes CASSEPGESTSEAFF.